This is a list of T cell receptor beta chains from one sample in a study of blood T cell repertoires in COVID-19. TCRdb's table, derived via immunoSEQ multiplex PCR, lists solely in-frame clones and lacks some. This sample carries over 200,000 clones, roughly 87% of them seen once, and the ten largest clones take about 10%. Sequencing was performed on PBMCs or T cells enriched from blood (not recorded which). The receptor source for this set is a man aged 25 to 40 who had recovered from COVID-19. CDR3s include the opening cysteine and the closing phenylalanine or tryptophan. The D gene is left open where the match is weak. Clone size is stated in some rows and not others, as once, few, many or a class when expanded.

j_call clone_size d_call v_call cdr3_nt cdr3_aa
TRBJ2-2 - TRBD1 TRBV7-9 TGTGCCAGCAGCCCCCGGGACAGGGTCCCCGGGGAGCTGTTTTTT CASSPRDRVPGELFF
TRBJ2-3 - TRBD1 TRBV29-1 TGCAGCGTTGATAGACAGGGGGCCGTCGATACGCAGTATTTT CSVDRQGAVDTQYF
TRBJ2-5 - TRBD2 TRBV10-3 TGTGCCATCAGTGGGGGGGGCCAAGAGACCCAGTACTTC CAISGGGQETQYF
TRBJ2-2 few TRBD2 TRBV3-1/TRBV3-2 TGTGCCAGCAGCCAAGAAGGGAGGGCCGGGGAGCTGTTTTTT CASSQEGRAGELFF
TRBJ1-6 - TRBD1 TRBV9 TGTGCCAGCAGCGTCACGGTGGGACAGGGTGTTTTGTTCGCGGGCTCCTATAATTCACCCCTCCACTTT CASSVTVGQGVLFAGSYNSPLHF
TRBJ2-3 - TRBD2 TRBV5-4 TGTGCCAGCAGCTTGAAGAAAGTGGCGGGGGGCCGCACAGATACGCAGTATTTT CASSLKKVAGGRTDTQYF
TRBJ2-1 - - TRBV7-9 TGTGCCAGCAGCCCTTCCACGCCAGTGGATGAGCAGTTCTTC CASSPSTPVDEQFF
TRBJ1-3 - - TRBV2 TGTGCCAGCAGTGCTAACTCTGGAAACACCATATATTTT CASSANSGNTIYF
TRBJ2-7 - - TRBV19 TGTGCCAGTAGTTACTCTGAGGTAACACCCGAGCAGTACTTC CASSYSEVTPEQYF
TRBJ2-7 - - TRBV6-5 TGTGCCAGCAGTTATTACAGTGACGAGCAGTACTTC CASSYYSDEQYF
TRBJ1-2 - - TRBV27 TGTGCCAGCAGTTTAGAAGGGGTCGGCTACACCTTC CASSLEGVGYTF
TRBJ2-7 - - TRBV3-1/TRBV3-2 TGTGCCAGCAGCCCCCGGGGGTACGGACCATCAAAGCAGTACTTC CASSPRGYGPSKQYF
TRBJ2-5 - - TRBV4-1 TGCGCCAGCAGCCATTCTCAGTTCGGACTAGGGGGACAAGAGACCCAGTACTTC CASSHSQFGLGGQETQYF
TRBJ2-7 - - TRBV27 TGTGCCAGCAGCCGAGGGAACGAGCAGTACTTC CASSRGNEQYF
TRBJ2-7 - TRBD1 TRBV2 TGTGCCAGCAGTGAATGGCCAGGGGGCTCCTACGAGCAGTACTTC CASSEWPGGSYEQYF
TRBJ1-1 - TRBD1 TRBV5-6 TGTGCCAGCAGCGGCAGACAGGGGGGCGCTGAAGCTTTCTTT CASSGRQGGAEAFF
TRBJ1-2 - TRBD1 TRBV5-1 TGCGCCAGCAGCTTGGAAGCCGGACAGGGGGTGCGAGATGGCTACACCTTC CASSLEAGQGVRDGYTF
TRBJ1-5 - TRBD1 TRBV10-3 TGTGCCATCAGTGAAAACCAGGGGGGCAATCAGCCCCAGCATTTT CAISENQGGNQPQHF
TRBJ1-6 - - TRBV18 TGTGCCAGCTCTATAGCGGCTGGTGAGTCGTCGCCCCTCCACTTT CASSIAAGESSPLHF
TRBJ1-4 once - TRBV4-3 TGCGCCAGCAGCCAAGACAGGGCCTTTGTTGAAAAACTGTTTTTT CASSQDRAFVEKLFF
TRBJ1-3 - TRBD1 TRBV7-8 TGTGCCAGCAGCCGAGCCTCCAGGGGGCCTGGAAACACCATATATTTT CASSRASRGPGNTIYF
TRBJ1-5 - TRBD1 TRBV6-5 TGTGCCAGCAGCTCGACAGGGGCCTCTAGGCCCAAGCATTTT CASSSTGASRPKHF
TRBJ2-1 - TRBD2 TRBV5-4 TGTGCCAGCAGCTTGGATGGCGGGGGTGATGAGCAGTTCTTC CASSLDGGGDEQFF
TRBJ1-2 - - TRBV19 TGTGCCAGTACCATCCCCGGGGGACGCTCGGGAGGCTACACCTTC CASTIPGGRSGGYTF
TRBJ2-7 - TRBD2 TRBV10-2 TGCGCCAGCAGGCGGGGGGGCGAGCAGTACTTC CASRRGGEQYF
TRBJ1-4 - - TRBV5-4 TGTGCCAGCAGCTATATGACCGGGACATTGCCTGAAAAACTGTTTTTT CASSYMTGTLPEKLFF
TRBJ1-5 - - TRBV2 TGTGCCAGCAGGTTGGAGTGGGGCAATCAGCCCCAGCATTTT CASRLEWGNQPQHF
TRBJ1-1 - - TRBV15 TGTGCCACCGGCAGAGATCGCGGGAGAGAGGGAGCTTTCTTT CATGRDRGREGAFF
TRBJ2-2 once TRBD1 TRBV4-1 TGCGCCAGCAGCCAGAGGGGACAGATGAACACCGGGGAGCTGTTTTTT CASSQRGQMNTGELFF